Shown below are 14 T cell receptor beta chains from a single sample sequenced in a study of blood T cell repertoires in COVID-19. The repertoire was sequenced with immunoSEQ multiplex PCR; TCRdb's copy has only in-frame clones and lacks some. The table records roughly 190,000 clones, 82% of them present only once. Sequencing was done on a sample of PBMCs or T cells enriched from blood (not recorded which). The origin of the receptors is an older woman with acute COVID-19.

The gene calls are TRBV10-2 and TRBJ2-5; TRBD2 aligns across 9 bases. This CDR3 contains 18 residues. From germline, CDR1 is WSHSY and CDR2 SAAADI. Trimming took 6 bases from V and 7 from J; bases not matched to a gene: 21. The CDR3 region is CASSPIATSGGDHRTQYF. CDR3 bases: TGCGCCAGCAGCCCCATCGCGACTAGCGGAGGCGACCACAGGACCCAGTACTTC.

The CDR3 coding sequence is TGTGCCAGCAGCCGTCCGGGACTGATGAACACTGAAGCTTTCTTT. Its protein product is CASSRPGLMNTEAFF. The V gene is TRBV3-1 (or the pseudogene TRBV3-2), the J gene TRBJ1-1, with a possible D match to TRBD1 (5 bases). Germline CDR1 reads LGHDT; CDR2 reads YNNKEL (reference sequence). Deletions cut 4 bases from V and 0 bases from J, with 12 bases between. CDR3 length: 15 residues.

The rearrangement links TRBV28 to TRBJ1-2; tentatively, D is TRBD1 (5 bases). V lost 6 bases and J lost 9, with 14 bases in between. There are 12 residues in the CDR3. Germline V gene data show CDR1 as MDHEN and CDR2 as SYDVKM. The CDR3 here is CASRGTAIRYTF. CDR3 sequence (DNA): TGTGCCAGCAGGGGGACTGCTATACGCTACACCTTC.

V and J are TRBV18 and TRBJ1-2; 10 nucleotides agree with TRBD1. This CDR3 has 15 residues. Germline V gene sequence: CDR1 KGHSH, CDR2 LQKENI. Trimming at V came to 3 bases and at J to 5 bases, leaving 6 bases not matched to a gene. The DNA for the CDR3 is TGTGCCAGCTCACCGGAGGGACAGGGGACTTATGGCTACACCTTC. This sequence encodes CASSPEGQGTYGYTF.

The DNA of the CDR3 is TGTGCCAGCAGTCCCGACAGGGTCTCACCCCTCCACTTT. Translated: CASSPDRVSPLHF. V usage is TRBV27 and J usage is TRBJ1-6; 7 bases line up with TRBD1. The J segment lost 10 bases and the V segment lost 5 bases, leaving 5 bases of the junction unmatched. The V gene's germline CDR1 is MNHEY and CDR2 SMNVEV (reference sequence). The CDR3 has 13 residues.

The chain is built from TRBV3-1 (or the pseudogene TRBV3-2) and TRBJ2-1; 14 bases are shared with TRBD2. CDR1 is LGHDT and CDR2 is YNNKEL in the germline V gene (reference sequence). The CDR3 is 17 amino acids. The junction had 8 bases not matched to a gene; V was cut back by 1 base and J by 9 bases. CDR3 sequence: CASSQGGTSGGSGEQFF. In DNA form, the CDR3 reads TGTGCCAGCAGCCAAGGAGGGACTAGCGGGGGCAGCGGTGAGCAGTTCTTC.

The genes are TRBV21-1 and TRBJ1-5. TRBV21-1 constitutes a pseudogene. The CDR3 is 13 residues long. The CDR3 loop is CASSKVSNQPQHF. CDR3 DNA: TGTGCCAGCAGCAAAGTGAGTAATCAGCCCCAGCATTTT.

In its sample, this clone was seen a few times. The chain employs TRBV7-2 and TRBJ1-2, with D maybe TRBD1 (6 bases). V lost 5 bases to trimming and J lost 4 bases, with 14 bases between them. CDR3 size: 14 residues. Germline CDR1 SGHTA, CDR2 FQGNSA. The CDR3 region is CASSPGTPPYGYTF. DNA for the CDR3: TGTGCCAGCAGCCCCGGGACACCGCCCTATGGCTACACCTTC.

The chain is built from TRBV5-5 and TRBJ1-4; 7 bases match TRBD1. This CDR3 is 15 amino acids long. Losses at the gene ends were 1 base for V and 7 bases for J; bases not matched to a gene: 7. Germline V gene data show CDR1 as SGHKS and CDR2 as YYEKEE (reference sequence). CDR3 bases: TGTGCCAGCAGCTTGAATTCAGGGGGAGGTGAAAAACTGTTTTTT. It encodes CASSLNSGGGEKLFF.

The CDR3 DNA reads TGTGCCAGCAGCCCAACGGACGGCCTAGGGAGTGGCTACACCTTC. Protein sequence: CASSPTDGLGSGYTF. V gene TRBV7-8 combines with J gene TRBJ1-2; D unresolved. This CDR3 has 15 amino acids. V was cut by 5 bases and J by 7 bases, with 20 bases left in between. Looked up from germline, CDR1 is SGHVS and CDR2 is FQNEAQ. Supplemented by reference TRBV7-8 and TRBJ1-2, the full variable domain reads GAGVSQSPRYKVAKRGQDVALRCDPISGHVSLFWYQQALGQGPEFLTYFQNEAQLDKSGLPSDRFFAERPEGSVSTLKIQRTQQEDSAVYLCASSPTDGLGSGYTFGSGTRLTVV.

The CDR3 here is CASSTYTGADYGYTF. CDR3 bases: TGTGCCAGCAGCACCTATACAGGGGCTGACTATGGCTACACCTTC. V gene TRBV6-5 combines with J gene TRBJ1-2, with 7 nucleotides matching TRBD1. V dropped 6 bases and J dropped 3; count of bases not matched to a gene: 10. The CDR3 contains 15 residues. Per the germline V gene, CDR1 is MNHEY and CDR2 is SVGAGI.

The chain links TRBV7-8 to TRBJ1-1; D might be TRBD1 (6 bases). The V gene's germline CDR1 is SGHVS and CDR2 FQNEAQ. The CDR3 contains 17 residues. V shed 2 bases and J shed 1 base, with 17 bases lying between them. The CDR3 sequence: CASSLTSGGQGNTEAFF. DNA of the CDR3: TGTGCCAGCAGCTTAACGAGCGGGGGGCAGGGGAACACTGAAGCTTTCTTT.

The chain combines TRBV5-1 with TRBJ1-1; TRBD1 agrees at 7 bases. With 4 bases clipped from V and 0 bases from J, the junction kept 9 bases outside the gene matches. Germline V gene sequence: CDR1 SGHRS, CDR2 YFSETQ. This CDR3 has 16 residues. DNA for the CDR3: TGCGCCAGCAGCCCGATCATCGGGACAGTGAACACTGAAGCTTTCTTT. This gives the protein CASSPIIGTVNTEAFF. The variable domain in full, completed from reference TRBV5-1 and TRBJ1-1, reads KAGVTQTPRYLIKTRGQQVTLSCSPISGHRSVSWYQQTPGQGLQFLFEYFSETQRNKGNFPGRFSGRQFSNSRSEMNVSTLELGDSALYLCASSPIIGTVNTEAFFGQGTRLTVV.

Concerning this clone itself: Different DNA sequences within this sample yield the same CDR3. The chain couples TRBV10-3 to TRBJ2-7, with 9 bases that match TRBD2. CDR1 and CDR2 from the germline V gene are ENHRY and SYGVKD. This CDR3 has 14 amino acids. After removal of 4 bases from V and 1 base from J, the junction contained 2 bases not matched to a gene. The CDR3 region has the DNA TGTGCCATCAGTGGGACTAGCGCGTCCTACGAGCAGTACTTC. Translating gives CAISGTSASYEQYF.